This T cell receptor (beta chain) was captured by sequencing in a study of blood T cell repertoires in COVID-19. Profiled with immunoSEQ multiplex PCR; TCRdb holds only in-frame clones, not every one. The sample records hundreds of thousands of clones, around 80% being singletons. Trimming cost V 4 bases and J 7 bases, with 12 bases left between them. Germline values: CDR1 SGDLS, CDR2 YYNGEE. This CDR3 is built from 13 residues. The rearrangement joins TRBV9 to TRBJ1-3, with D hard to call. Material for sequencing was peripheral blood. The clonotype comes from a man younger than 45 with active or convalescent COVID-19. CDR3 loop: CASSTTGRNTIYF. The CDR3 DNA follows: TGTGCCAGCAGCACGACCGGGAGGAACACCATATATTTT.